The entry below gives a single T cell receptor (beta chain) sequence along with its context. This clonotype was observed a handful of times. Its antigen is not yet known. Base qualities are missing; no much larger clone stands one base away. The data originate from a study of blood T cells in healthy people across ages (dated by TCRdb to about 2015). With respect to the entire study: In model experiments, template switching captured about one uniquely barcoded TCR beta cDNA molecule for every two T cells. Four age groups were formed from the donors: young (average roughly 15 years), middle-aged (approximately 39), aged (roughly 58) and long-lived (more than 75). To track age-related changes in TCR beta repertoire diversity, the study relied on deep sequencing normalized with unique cDNA molecular identifiers. Donors of different ages were randomly distributed across sequencing lanes to avoid experimental bias. For two donors (one aged 18 to 30 and one aged 80 or older), the study analyzed two additional independent replicas of 1 million unique cDNA reads from the same blood draw. Study-level results and caveats: There was a strong correlation between observed TCR beta diversity and the percentage of naive T cells measured by flow cytometry. Because donor CMV infection status was unknown, age-related changes in expanded clonotypes were potentially confounded. Because profiling used bulk unsorted PBMCs, naive and antigen-experienced compartments could not be compared conclusively. Estimates of total diversity from one million sequenced T cells were regarded as lower bounds and underestimates. Compared with the aged group, more naive CD4+ T cells, fewer expanded clones and increased TCR diversity were shown by the long-lived group, suggesting age selection. Observed TCR beta diversity per million T cells fell roughly linearly with age, and a significant reduction was already apparent by age around 40.

Libraries were constructed by 5' RACE. Sequencing took place on an Illumina HiSeq 2500. A second PCR of roughly 7 to 11 cycles was run with a J-beta primer mix and a sample-barcoded 5' primer. A template-switch 5' adaptor carrying 12 random nucleotides introduced a unique molecular identifier onto each TCR beta cDNA molecule. Each sample yielded at least 3 million CDR3-containing paired-end reads. All of the RNA was converted into first-strand cDNA using the Mint cDNA synthesis kit, with a TRBC-specific oligonucleotide serving as the primer. After uracil-DNA glycosylase treatment, a first 18-cycle PCR used universal primers M1SS and BC2_uni_R on all cDNA. As for the authors' bioinformatics: Each sample was normalized by randomly selecting 1 million high-quality reads, each carrying a distinct molecular identifier. Reads with shared molecular identifiers were discarded instead of being binned into consensus sequences. MiTCR, run with a Q25 quality threshold and the strictest error-elimination algorithm, handled CDR3 identification, clonotype clustering and error correction. A nonparametric unseen species model with Euler transformation was used to estimate a lower bound on total TCR beta diversity. TCRdb's own reprocessing of the public reads used fastp at Q25 and MiXCR and kept productive beta chains. Rows are combined by CDR3 protein, so each entry shows the most common genes and DNA. The authors' filters were not applied to this entry. This sample holds about 1 million distinct CDR3 sequences; over 35% were observed only once. Together, the top ten hold approximately 20% of the sample.

The donors were 40 or so Caucasian individuals from Russia, aged 6 to 90 years, who were systemically healthy. Roughly 9 milliliters of peripheral blood were drawn from each donor into EDTA-treated Vacutainer tubes. Ficoll-Paque density-gradient centrifugation was used to isolate PBMCs, with at least 6 million per sample. Trizol reagent was used to extract total RNA from PBMCs, with at least 5 micrograms per sample. Naive CD45RAhigh/CD27high T cell percentages were measured by flow cytometry on a PBMC aliquot from every donor. The sequenced sample consisted of blood. The TCR originated in a woman aged 55-69 years in good health.

The DNA sequence follows: TGCAGTGCTAGAGATATTCCTAGTAGGAACATTCAGTACTTC. This codes for CSARDIPSRNIQYF. The chain links TRBV20-1 with TRBJ2-4; no D gene is confidently identified. CDR1 is given as DFQATT and CDR2 as SNEGSKA, both from the germline V gene (reference sequence). V is cut by 0 bases and J by 7 bases, and the space between the germline ends is 13 bases. Spanning cysteine to phenylalanine, the CDR3 consists of 14 amino acids. Only CDR3 DNA is held: 42 bases, read in frame from base 1.